This is a list of T cell receptor beta chains from one sample in a study of CD8+ T cells in alopecia areata. Profiling relied on immunoSEQ multiplex PCR, and the TCRdb table lists in-frame clones only, not all of them. The sample contains more than 11,000 clones, 58% of which appear only once. Sequenced sample: CD4+ Tregs sorted from blood. The receptors derive from a human donor with alopecia areata. The CDR3 runs from the conserved cysteine through the conserved F or W. D genes are given only for firm matches. Some rows have no size entry. The others give once, few or many, or a class for an expanded clone.

abundance,v_gene,d_gene,j_gene,CDR3aa,CDR3nt
NA,TRBV6-6,TRBD1,TRBJ2-7,CASSSTGGASYEQYF,TGTGCCAGCAGTTCCACAGGGGGCGCTTCGTACGAGCAGTACTTC
NA,TRBV2,TRBD1,TRBJ1-5,CASSLRQGAFQPQHF,TGTGCCAGCAGCCTACGACAGGGGGCCTTTCAGCCCCAGCATTTT
NA,TRBV28,NA,TRBJ2-3,CASSAPGQGTDTQYF,TGTGCCAGCAGTGCACCGGGACAAGGAACAGATACGCAGTATTTT
NA,TRBV7-3,TRBD1,TRBJ2-3,CASSLTATGRDTQYF,TGTGCCAGCAGCTTAACAGCGACAGGGAGAGATACGCAGTATTTT
NA,TRBV7-9,NA,TRBJ2-1,CASTYPSNEQFF,TGTGCCAGCACCTACCCGTCGAATGAGCAGTTCTTC
NA,TRBV28,NA,TRBJ2-7,CASSLWQGLYEQYF,TGTGCCAGCAGTTTATGGCAGGGCCTATACGAGCAGTACTTC
NA,TRBV27,TRBD1,TRBJ2-5,CASSFWVGGAETQYF,TGTGCCAGCAGTTTTTGGGTAGGGGGCGCGGAGACCCAGTACTTC
NA,TRBV2,TRBD1,TRBJ1-2,CASSDITGGASYGYTF,TGTGCCAGCAGTGATATTACAGGGGGCGCTAGCTATGGCTACACCTTC
few,TRBV28,NA,TRBJ1-1,CASSLGVRHRGSFF,TGTGCCAGCAGTTTGGGGGTACGCCACAGAGGATCTTTCTTT
NA,TRBV27,TRBD2,TRBJ2-1,CASSRGGLAGYNEQFF,TGTGCCAGCAGTAGGGGGGGACTAGCGGGATACAATGAGCAGTTCTTC
NA,TRBV5-1,NA,TRBJ2-5,CASSVRTFETQYF,TGCGCCAGCAGCGTCCGGACTTTCGAGACCCAGTACTTC